The rows below give T cell receptor beta chains drawn from one sample of a study of T cells in narcolepsy. The method was immunoSEQ multiplex PCR; TCRdb's version includes in-frame clones alone and lacks a portion of them. Among roughly 25,000 clones listed, approximately 85% were seen once. The sequenced sample consisted of CD45RA- memory CD4+ T cells from PBMCs. The receptors come from a human donor with narcolepsy. Each CDR3 is given with its conserved first and last residue. The D gene is left open where the match is weak. Only part of the rows carry a size: once, few, many, or a class if the clone is expanded.

d_gene	abundance	v_gene	j_gene	CDR3nt	CDR3aa
TRBD1	-	TRBV7-7	TRBJ2-1	TGTGCCAGCAGCCAGACCGGGACAGGGGTCAATGAGCAGTTCTTC	CASSQTGTGVNEQFF
TRBD1	-	TRBV5-4	TRBJ1-5	TGTGCCAGCAGCATACAGGGGGTCCATCAGCCCCAGCATTTT	CASSIQGVHQPQHF
TRBD1	-	TRBV7-9	TRBJ2-7	TGTGCCAGCAGCCACGACAGGGGTGGGCAGTACTTC	CASSHDRGGQYF
TRBD1	once	TRBV28	TRBJ1-5	TGTGCCAGCAGTGACAGGGGGGGTCAGCCCCAGCATTTT	CASSDRGGQPQHF
TRBD1	-	TRBV4-2	TRBJ2-7	TGTGCCAGCAGCCAAGATGGGGACAGGGCCAGGGAGCAGTACTTC	CASSQDGDRAREQYF
-	-	TRBV19	TRBJ1-3	TGTGCCAGTACCCTACGCCCGGACTCGGGAAACACCATATATTTT	CASTLRPDSGNTIYF
-	few	TRBV6-1	TRBJ2-7	TGTGCCAGCAGTGAAGGTGGAACTAATTACGAGCAGTACTTC	CASSEGGTNYEQYF
-	-	TRBV9	TRBJ1-1	TGTGCCAGCAGCGTATTCGGGGGAGCCACTGAAGCTTTCTTT	CASSVFGGATEAFF
TRBD1	-	TRBV6-6	TRBJ1-1	TGTGCCAGCAGTCACGGGGACAGGGGAGCTTTCTTT	CASSHGDRGAFF
TRBD2	-	TRBV7-8	TRBJ2-3	TGTGCCAGCAGCCGCGACCCGAGACTAGCGGGAGATACAGATACGCAGTATTTT	CASSRDPRLAGDTDTQYF
-	-	TRBV19	TRBJ1-5	TGTGCCAGTGGGGCAAGGGGCAATCAGCCCCAGCATTTT	CASGARGNQPQHF
TRBD1	few	TRBV7-8	TRBJ1-4	TGTGCCAGCAGCCCCCTCCAGGGGGCTCGGGAAAAACTGTTTTTT	CASSPLQGAREKLFF
TRBD1	-	TRBV6-1	TRBJ2-2	TGTGCCAGCAGTTTGTCCCTGACAGGGGATGAGGAGCTGTTTTTT	CASSLSLTGDEELFF
-	-	TRBV6-1	TRBJ1-1	TGTGCCGGCAGGCAACAGGGAGGGAGCGCTGAAGCTTTCTTT	CAGRQQGGSAEAFF
-	-	TRBV19	TRBJ1-5	TGTGCCAGTAGTATAGGAACCTACAATCAGCCCCAGCATTTT	CASSIGTYNQPQHF
TRBD2	-	TRBV5-1	TRBJ2-1	TGCGCCAGCAGCTTGGTTCCTAGCGGCGGGAGGGCAGACAATGAGCAGTTCTTC	CASSLVPSGGRADNEQFF
TRBD2	-	TRBV5-4	TRBJ2-3	TGTGCCAGCAGTCTGCCCGGGACTAGAAGCACAGATACGCAGTATTTT	CASSLPGTRSTDTQYF
TRBD2	-	TRBV28	TRBJ2-7	TGTGCCAGCAGTCCCGGGGGGGTCTACGAGCAGTACTTC	CASSPGGVYEQYF